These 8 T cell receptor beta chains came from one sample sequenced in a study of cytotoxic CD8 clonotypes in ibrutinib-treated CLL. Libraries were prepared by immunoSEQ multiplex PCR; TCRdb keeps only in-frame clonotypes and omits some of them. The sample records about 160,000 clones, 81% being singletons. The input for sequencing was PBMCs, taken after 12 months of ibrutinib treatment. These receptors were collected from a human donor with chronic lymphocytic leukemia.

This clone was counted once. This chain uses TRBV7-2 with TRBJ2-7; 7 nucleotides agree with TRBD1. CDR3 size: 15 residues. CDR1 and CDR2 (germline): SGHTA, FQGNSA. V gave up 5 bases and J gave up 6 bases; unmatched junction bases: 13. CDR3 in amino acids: CASSLTTGASSEQYF. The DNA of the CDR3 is TGTGCCAGCAGCCTAACAACAGGGGCTTCGAGCGAGCAGTACTTC. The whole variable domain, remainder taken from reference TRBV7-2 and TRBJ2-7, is GAGVSQSPSNKVTEKGKDVELRCDPISGHTALYWYRQSLGQGLEFLIYFQGNSAPDKSGLPSDRFSAERTGGSVSTLTIQRTQQEDSAVYLCASSLTTGASSEQYFGPGTRLTVT.

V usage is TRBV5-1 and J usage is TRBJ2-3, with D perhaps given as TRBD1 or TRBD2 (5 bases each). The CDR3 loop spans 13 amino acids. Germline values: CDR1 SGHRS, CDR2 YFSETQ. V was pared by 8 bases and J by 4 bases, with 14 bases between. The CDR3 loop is CASHPGSADTQYF. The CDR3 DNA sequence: TGCGCCAGTCACCCAGGGAGCGCAGATACGCAGTATTTT.

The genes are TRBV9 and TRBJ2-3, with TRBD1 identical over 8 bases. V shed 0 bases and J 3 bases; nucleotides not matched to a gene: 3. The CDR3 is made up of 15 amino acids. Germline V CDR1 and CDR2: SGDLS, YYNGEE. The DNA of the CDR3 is TGTGCCAGCAGCGTAGGACAGGGGAGGACAGATACGCAGTATTTT. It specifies CASSVGQGRTDTQYF.

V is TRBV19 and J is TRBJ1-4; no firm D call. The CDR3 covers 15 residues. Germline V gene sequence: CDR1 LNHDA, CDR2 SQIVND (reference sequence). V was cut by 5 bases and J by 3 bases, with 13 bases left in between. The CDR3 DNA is TGTGCCAGTAGTTTCCTCTGGACCCCTAATGAAAAACTGTTTTTT. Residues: CASSFLWTPNEKLFF.

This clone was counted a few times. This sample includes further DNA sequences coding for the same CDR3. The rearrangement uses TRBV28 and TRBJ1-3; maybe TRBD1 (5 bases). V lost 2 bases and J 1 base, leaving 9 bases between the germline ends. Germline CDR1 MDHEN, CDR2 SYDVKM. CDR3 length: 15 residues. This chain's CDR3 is CASSLAGVSGNTIYF. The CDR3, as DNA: TGTGCCAGCAGTTTAGCGGGGGTATCTGGAAACACCATATATTTT.

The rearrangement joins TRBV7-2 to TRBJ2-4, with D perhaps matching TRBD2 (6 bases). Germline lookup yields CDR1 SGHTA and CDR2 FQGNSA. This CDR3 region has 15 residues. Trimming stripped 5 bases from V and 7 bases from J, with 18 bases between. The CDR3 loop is CASSTSREFRNIQYF. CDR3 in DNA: TGTGCCAGCAGCACTTCCCGGGAGTTTAGGAACATTCAGTACTTC.

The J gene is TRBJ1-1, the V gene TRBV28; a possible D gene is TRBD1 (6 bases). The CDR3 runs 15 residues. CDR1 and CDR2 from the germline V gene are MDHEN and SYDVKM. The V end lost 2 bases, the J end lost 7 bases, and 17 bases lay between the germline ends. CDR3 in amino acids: CASSLSGAGGGEAFF. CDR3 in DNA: TGTGCCAGCAGTTTAAGCGGTGCGGGGGGCGGTGAAGCTTTCTTT.

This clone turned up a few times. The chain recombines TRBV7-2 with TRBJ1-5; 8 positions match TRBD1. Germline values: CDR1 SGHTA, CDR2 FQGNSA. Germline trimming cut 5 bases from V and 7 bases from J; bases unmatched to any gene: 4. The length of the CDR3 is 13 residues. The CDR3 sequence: CASSRTGFQPQHF. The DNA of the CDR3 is TGTGCCAGCAGCCGGACAGGGTTCCAGCCCCAGCATTTT.